Below, 18 T cell receptor beta chains from the same sample are listed, as sequenced in a study of tumor T cells in aggressive B-cell lymphoma. Clones were read by immunoSEQ multiplex PCR, and TCRdb kept only the in-frame ones, dropping some. The profile shows 5,000 or so clones, 88% of them singletons. The sample comprised tumor tissue. All receptors derive from an adult with diffuse large B cell lymphoma.

This clone has only a few counts. The V call is TRBV2, the J call TRBJ1-1; no clear D gene. Germline V CDR1 and CDR2: SNHLY, FYNNEI. This CDR3 has 14 residues. Trimming took off 4 bases at V and 0 bases at J, with 9 bases between the two ends. DNA for the CDR3: TGTGCCAGCAGTGTAGAGAGCATGAACACTGAAGCTTTCTTT. It yields the protein CASSVESMNTEAFF. The full variable domain, completed using reference TRBV2 and TRBJ1-1, is EPEVTQTPSHQVTQMGQEVILRCVPISNHLYFYWYRQILGQKVEFLVSFYNNEISEKSEIFDDQFSVERPDGSNFTLKIRSTKLEDSAMYFCASSVESMNTEAFFGQGTRLTVV.

This chain uses TRBV4-1 with TRBJ2-1, with 9 bases identical to TRBD2. Germline CDR1 reads MGHRA; CDR2 reads YSYEKL. The CDR3 is 15 amino acids. The V and J ends lost 3 bases and 6 bases, in that order; junction bases with no gene match: 6. The CDR3 DNA sequence: TGCGCCAGCAGCCATTCAGCGGGGGGCCGCAATGAGCAGTTCTTC. This translates into CASSHSAGGRNEQFF.

In DNA form, the CDR3 reads TGCGCCAGCAGTAGCCCCGAGGGCCCCTACGAGCAGTACTTC. Translation gives CASSSPEGPYEQYF. This rearrangement joins TRBV5-1 to TRBJ2-7; the D gene is possibly TRBD2 (5 bases). This CDR3 region has 14 residues. Trimming removed 5 bases from V and 2 bases from J, with 14 bases in between. CDR1 and CDR2 from the germline V gene are SGHRS and YFSETQ.

The chain recombines TRBV6-5 with TRBJ2-2; a possible D gene is TRBD2 (5 bases). The CDR3 loop spans 12 amino acids. The germline gives CDR1 MNHEY, CDR2 SVGAGI. V was cut by 7 bases and J by 3 bases, with 6 bases left in between. CDR3 in DNA: TGTGCCAGCACGGGATACACCGGGGAGCTGTTTTTT. Translated, it gives CASTGYTGELFF.

This chain joins TRBV2 and TRBJ2-7; 9 bases match TRBD1. The V and J ends lost 8 bases and 7 bases, in that order; junction bases with no gene match: 12. The germline V gene encodes CDR1 SNHLY and CDR2 FYNNEI. This CDR3 is built from 14 residues. The CDR3, as DNA: TGTGCCAGCCGGAGGGACAGGGCGAAGGGAGAGCAGTACTTC. It codes for CASRRDRAKGEQYF.

The rearrangement links TRBV5-1 to TRBJ2-3, with 9 bases aligning to TRBD2. The CDR3 spans 15 residues. The germline CDR1 and CDR2 sequences are SGHRS and YFSETQ. V trimming: 0 bases; J trimming: 1 base; junction bases outside the gene matches: 0. Here the CDR3 DNA reads TGCGCCAGCAGCTTGGGACTAGCGGGCACAGATACGCAGTATTTT. This encodes CASSLGLAGTDTQYF.

The chain combines TRBV19 with TRBJ2-2, with 7 positions matching TRBD1. Germline V lookup: CDR1 LNHDA, CDR2 SQIVND (reference sequence). This CDR3 has 16 residues. The trim removed 5 bases at V and 5 bases at J, leaving 11 bases unmatched. The CDR3 DNA reads as TGTGCCAGTAGTCATTCCGACAGGGAACGGACCGGGGAGCTGTTTTTT. Protein: CASSHSDRERTGELFF.

The V and J genes are TRBV12-5 and TRBJ2-5; 7 bases are a match to TRBD1. The J segment lost 2 bases and the V segment lost 1 base, leaving 1 base of the junction unmatched. The CDR3 covers 14 residues. From germline, CDR1 is LGHNT and CDR2 FRNRAP. The CDR3 spells CASGLGDSQETQYF. The CDR3 DNA reads TGTGCTAGTGGTTTGGGGGACAGTCAAGAGACCCAGTACTTC.

This clone showed up just a few times. The CDR3 region is CASSLSATGELFF. The CDR3 region has the DNA TGTGCCAGCAGCTTAAGCGCAACCGGGGAGCTGTTTTTT. The gene calls are TRBV7-6 and TRBJ2-2; unclear D gene. The V end was cut by 2 bases, the J end by 5 bases, with 6 bases between. The length of the CDR3 is 13 residues. Germline loops: CDR1 SGHVS, CDR2 FNYEAQ. Variable domain in full (rest from reference TRBV7-6 and TRBJ2-2): GAGVSQSPRYKVTKRGQDVALRCDPISGHVSLYWYRQALGQGPEFLTYFNYEAQQDKSGLPNDRFSAERPEGSISTLTIQRTEQRDSAMYRCASSLSATGELFFGEGSRLTVL.

V gene TRBV28 combines with J gene TRBJ1-6; D may be TRBD1 (6 bases). Germline values: CDR1 MDHEN, CDR2 SYDVKM. This CDR3 comprises 15 residues. V lost 1 base, J lost 7 bases, and 11 bases lay in between. This chain's CDR3 is CASSLLQGGNSPLHF. CDR3 DNA: TGTGCCAGCAGTTTATTACAGGGTGGAAATTCACCCCTCCACTTT.

This chain connects TRBV5-6 to TRBJ2-7; the match to TRBD1 covers 7 bases. V lost 4 bases to trimming and J lost 4 bases; unmatched junction nucleotides: 5. CDR1 is SGHDT, CDR2 YYEEEE, per germline. CDR3 length: 13 amino acids. The CDR3 region has the DNA TGTGCCAGCAGCGGCCGGGACAGATACGAGCAGTACTTC. Its protein is CASSGRDRYEQYF.

This chain joins TRBV7-2 and TRBJ1-2, with no clear D. Germline-derived CDR1 and CDR2 are SGHTA and FQGNSA. V was clipped by 2 bases and J by 3 bases, with 4 bases between them. The CDR3 sequence is 12 residues long. The CDR3: CASSLPDYGYTF. In DNA form, the CDR3 reads TGTGCCAGCAGCTTACCAGACTATGGCTACACCTTC.

The chain carries TRBV18 and TRBJ1-1; 7 positions match TRBD1. The CDR3 totals 18 residues. The V gene's germline CDR1 is KGHSH and CDR2 LQKENI. With 1 base clipped from V and 1 base from J, the junction kept 12 bases outside the gene matches. CDR3 amino acids: CASSPRWRDSGGNTEAFF. The CDR3 DNA reads TGTGCCAGCTCACCACGTTGGCGGGACAGTGGCGGGAACACTGAAGCTTTCTTT. Based on the CDR3 plus reference TRBV18 and TRBJ1-1, the full variable domain is NAGVMQNPRHLVRRRGQEARLRCSPMKGHSHVYWYRQLPEEGLKFMVYLQKENIIDESGMPKERFSAEFPKEGPSILRIQQVVRGDSAAYFCASSPRWRDSGGNTEAFFGQGTRLTVV.

The V gene is TRBV7-9, the J gene TRBJ2-7, with 7 bases fitting TRBD2. Per the germline V gene, CDR1 is SEHNR and CDR2 is FQNEAQ (reference sequence). This CDR3 is 16 amino acids long. The V and J ends lost 4 bases and 4 bases, in that order; junction bases with no gene match: 13. CDR3 nucleotide sequence: TGTGCCAGCAGCTCTTCTTTAGGCGGGGGAGGATACGAGCAGTACTTC. It translates to CASSSSLGGGGYEQYF.

In this sample, this clone turned up a few times. The chain uses TRBV15 and TRBJ1-6, with a possible D match to TRBD1 (5 bases). V was shortened by 1 base and J by 7 bases, with 11 bases between the two germline ends. CDR1 and CDR2 (germline): LNHNV, YYDKDF (reference sequence). The CDR3 runs 15 residues. The CDR3 region has the DNA TGTGCCACCAGCAGAGCGGCAGGGAGGAATTCACCCCTCCACTTT. Its translation: CATSRAAGRNSPLHF.

The sample holds one count of this clone. This chain joins TRBV4-1 and TRBJ1-1; D uncertain. Trimming took 1 base from V and 5 from J, leaving 5 bases between them. The CDR3 is 12 residues long. Germline assignment: CDR1 MGHRA and CDR2 YSYEKL. This CDR3 reads CASSQAMTEAFF. The DNA for the CDR3 is TGCGCCAGCAGCCAAGCTATGACTGAAGCTTTCTTT.

V gene TRBV7-6 combines with J gene TRBJ1-3; tentatively, D is TRBD1 (5 bases). In germline, CDR1 is SGHVS, CDR2 FNYEAQ. V was shortened by 4 bases and J by 0 bases, with 13 bases between the two germline ends. The CDR3 runs 16 residues. CDR3 bases: TGTGCCAGCAGCTCCTCGGGGGGGACCTCTGGAAACACCATATATTTT. It encodes CASSSSGGTSGNTIYF. The variable domain in full, with the rest retrieved from reference TRBV7-6 and TRBJ1-3, is GAGVSQSPRYKVTKRGQDVALRCDPISGHVSLYWYRQALGQGPEFLTYFNYEAQQDKSGLPNDRFSAERPEGSISTLTIQRTEQRDSAMYRCASSSSGGTSGNTIYFGEGSWLTVV.

This chain links TRBV5-4 with TRBJ2-3, with TRBD2 identical over 12 bases. CDR3 size: 16 residues. Unmatched junction bases numbered 7, after V lost 3 bases and J lost 5 bases. Germline CDR1 is SGHNT and CDR2 is YYREEE (reference sequence). CDR3 sequence (DNA): TGTGCCAGCAGCTCTATGACTAGCGGGGGATTAGATACGCAGTATTTT. It translates to CASSSMTSGGLDTQYF.